The 2 T cell receptor beta chains below were found in one sample sequenced in a study of CD8 T cells in ankylosing spondylitis. Study observations and caveats: Blood from ankylosing spondylitis patients appeared to carry a characteristic roughly 8-variant TCR beta motif.

Their antigen targets remain unknown. TCRdb redid the calling of the 5' RACE reads with MiXCR, one entry per CDR3 protein. The sample records about 400,000 distinct CDR3 sequences, 20% to 25% being singletons. The specimen was blood, either unsorted or a sorted T cell fraction (not recorded which). The receptors here all came from a male donor with ankylosing spondylitis.

The CDR3 DNA follows: TGTGCCAGCAGCCGACAGGGGGTAACCGGGGAGCTGTTTTTT. This codes for CASSRQGVTGELFF. The chain is built from TRBV6-1 and TRBJ2-2; 9 bases align to TRBD1. Germline loops: CDR1 MNHNS, CDR2 SASEGT. The CDR3 runs to 14 residues. Trimming took 6 bases from V and 5 from J; bases not matched to a gene: 4.

The CDR3 spells CASSRTEGLAGGSWYEQYF. As DNA, the CDR3 is TGTGCCAGCAGCCGGACGGAGGGCCTAGCGGGAGGGAGCTGGTACGAGCAGTACTTC. This chain joins TRBV5-6 and TRBJ2-7; 12 bases align to TRBD2. This CDR3 region has 19 residues. Germline CDR1 is SGHDT and CDR2 is YYEEEE. The ends lost 4 bases at V and 4 bases at J; junction bases unmatched: 18. Filled out from reference TRBV5-6 and TRBJ2-7, the complete variable domain reads DAGVTQSPTHLIKTRGQQVTLRCSPKSGHDTVSWYQQALGQGPQFIFQYYEEEERQRGNFPDRFSGHQFPNYSSELNVNALLLGDSALYLCASSRTEGLAGGSWYEQYFGPGTRLTVT.